A selection of T cell receptor beta chains follows, all from one sample in a study of T cells after posttransplantation cyclophosphamide. This table comes from immunoSEQ multiplex PCR, and its TCRdb copy is limited to in-frame clones, with some not included. The record shows around 34,000 clones for this sample, with no singletons present. Sequencing was carried out using PBMCs. These receptors all stem from a woman in her 50s in good health and a related stem cell transplant donor. Each CDR3 is given with its conserved first and last residue. The order of the fields is clone size, V gene, J gene, D gene, CDR3 DNA, CDR3 protein. D genes are given only for firm matches. Some rows mark clone size as missing; the rest say once, few, many or name a class of expanded clone.

>NA|TRBV30|TRBJ1-5|NA
TGTGCCTGGAGCGTGGAGGGGAATCAGCCCCAGCATTTT
CAWSVEGNQPQHF
>many|TRBV27|TRBJ1-2|TRBD1
TGTGCCAGCAGTTTATCCGGGGGACAGGGCGTTGCTGGCTACACCTTC
CASSLSGGQGVAGYTF
>many|TRBV2|TRBJ2-7|NA
TGTGCCAGCAGTGAACAGGGTATCGGGTACGAGCAGTACTTC
CASSEQGIGYEQYF
>many|TRBV2|TRBJ1-1|TRBD1
TGTGCCAGCAGCCCGGGACAGGGGGCCGGGGGCACTGAAGCTTTCTTT
CASSPGQGAGGTEAFF
>many|TRBV2|TRBJ1-1|TRBD1
TGTGCCAGCAGTGAAAGGACAGGGGGCGAAGCTTTCTTT
CASSERTGGEAFF
>few|TRBV7-8|TRBJ1-3|TRBD1
TGTGCCAGCAGCTTAGGGGGGACAGGGGGTATTTTAGGTGGAAACACCATATATTTT
CASSLGGTGGILGGNTIYF
>many|TRBV6-5|TRBJ1-1|TRBD1
TGTGCCAGCACCCCCGAGGGGGCGCAAAATGAAGCTTTCTTT
CASTPEGAQNEAFF
>many|TRBV5-4|TRBJ2-1|NA
TGTGCCAGCAGCTTGGGGTCAGGGCTCGTGAATGAGCAGTTCTTC
CASSLGSGLVNEQFF
>many|TRBV28|TRBJ1-1|NA
TGTGCCAGCAGTTTCTCGGCGACACAGCCATCCAACACTGAAGCTTTCTTT
CASSFSATQPSNTEAFF
>few|TRBV7-9|TRBJ2-3|NA
TGTGCCAGCAGCGAGAGGGGAGACTTGTTAGATACGCAGTATTTT
CASSERGDLLDTQYF
>many|TRBV11-2|TRBJ2-3|NA
TGTGCCAGCAGCTACCGGACAGATAGCACAGATACGCAGTATTTT
CASSYRTDSTDTQYF
>few|TRBV27|TRBJ1-1|NA
TGTGCCAGCAGTTTATCCCGGGGGTCGAGCACTGAAGCTTTCTTT
CASSLSRGSSTEAFF
>few|TRBV9|TRBJ2-7|NA
TGTGCCAGCAGCCCCCAAACAGCCTACGAGCAGTACTTC
CASSPQTAYEQYF
>many|TRBV29-1|TRBJ2-7|TRBD1
TGCAGCGTTAACAGGGGTGCCGAGCAGTACTTC
CSVNRGAEQYF
>few|TRBV6-2/TRBV6-3|TRBJ2-7|NA
TGTGCCAGCAGTTACGGTCTAGTTAGTCACTACGAGCAGTACTTC
CASSYGLVSHYEQYF
>many|TRBV12-3/TRBV12-4|TRBJ2-7|TRBD2
TGTGCCAGCAGTTCTCTAGCGGGAGACGAGCAGTACTTC
CASSSLAGDEQYF
>many|TRBV28|TRBJ2-1|NA
TGTGCCAGCAGTATACTAGAGTACAATGAGCAGTTCTTC
CASSILEYNEQFF
>many|TRBV2|TRBJ2-2|NA
TGTGCCAGTTTAGTGAACACCGGGGAGCTGTTTTTT
CASLVNTGELFF
>few|TRBV30|TRBJ1-1|NA
TGTGCCTCGGAAATCCAGGGGACCCTTCGGTCGACTGAAGCTTTCTTT
CASEIQGTLRSTEAFF
>many|TRBV4-2|TRBJ1-4|TRBD1
TGTGCCAGCAGCCAAGCACTACCCACAGGGGCAACTAATGAAAAACTGTTTTTT
CASSQALPTGATNEKLFF
>many|TRBV7-2|TRBJ1-2|TRBD1
TGTGCCAGCAGCCGCAGGGACAGGAGGGGCTACACCTTC
CASSRRDRRGYTF
>NA|TRBV5-1|TRBJ2-5|NA
TGCGCCAGCAGCCCGGGCGGGGGCGGAGAGACCCAGTACTTC
CASSPGGGGETQYF
>many|TRBV9|TRBJ2-1|TRBD2
TGTGCCAGCAGCTCGGGAGCGGGACGAGGTGATGAGCAGTTCTTC
CASSSGAGRGDEQFF
>many|TRBV19|TRBJ1-4|TRBD1
TGTGCCAGTAGTATGCCGGGACAGGGGACAACTAATGAAAAACTGTTTTTT
CASSMPGQGTTNEKLFF
>many|TRBV7-2|TRBJ2-7|TRBD2
TGTGCCAGCAGCTTAGTGGCGGGGGGTACCTACGAGCAGTACTTC
CASSLVAGGTYEQYF
>few|TRBV28|TRBJ1-2|TRBD1
TGTGCCAGCAGTTTAGGATCCGGGACAGGCGTCTATGGCTACACCTTC
CASSLGSGTGVYGYTF
>few|TRBV9|TRBJ1-4|TRBD1
TGTGCCAGCAGCGAGGGGACAGGTGAAAAACTGTTTTTT
CASSEGTGEKLFF
>many|TRBV4-1|TRBJ2-1|TRBD1
TGCGCCAGCAGCCCCGGCAGGGGGTGGGATGAGCAGTTCTTC
CASSPGRGWDEQFF
>many|TRBV7-2|TRBJ2-1|NA
TGTGCCAGCACCCCAATAACAGGCTCCCGTTACAATGAGCAGTTCTTC
CASTPITGSRYNEQFF
>many|TRBV7-3|TRBJ2-1|TRBD2
TGTGCCAGCAGCGTTAGACGGGGGGACTACAATGAGCAGTTCTTC
CASSVRRGDYNEQFF
>many|TRBV24-1|TRBJ2-3|TRBD2
TGTGCCACCAGTGGGGGCGGTAGCGGGAGGGCCACAGATACGCAGTATTTT
CATSGGGSGRATDTQYF
>many|TRBV28|TRBJ1-2|NA
TGTGCCAGCAGCCGCTACACAGGGACGGGTGGCTACACCTTC
CASSRYTGTGGYTF
>many|TRBV5-5|TRBJ2-3|NA
TGTGCCAGCAGCTTAAGACAGTATCGCACAGATACGCAGTATTTT
CASSLRQYRTDTQYF
>many|TRBV6-1|TRBJ2-2|TRBD2
TGTGCCAGCAGTGAGCCGGGACTAGCGGGAGTCGGCACCGGGGAGCTGTTTTTT
CASSEPGLAGVGTGELFF
>NA|TRBV29-1|TRBJ1-5|NA
TGCAGCGTTCTAGACAGGAGCGATCAGCCCCAGCATTTT
CSVLDRSDQPQHF
>many|TRBV23-1|TRBJ1-1|NA
TGCGCCAGCAGTCAGTCGGGGTTCTTT
CASSQSGFF
>many|TRBV11-2|TRBJ2-1|TRBD2
TGTGCCAGCAGCTTAGCACAGAGATGGACTAGAGCAAATGAGCAGTTCTTC
CASSLAQRWTRANEQFF
>many|TRBV5-1|TRBJ2-1|TRBD2
TGCGCCAGCAGCTTGGGGGCGGGAGTTAACAATGAGCAGTTCTTC
CASSLGAGVNNEQFF
>few|TRBV30|TRBJ2-7|NA
TGTGCCTGGAGTGTACCCCTCGGGACAAGGAGGTCGCCCGAGCAGTACTTC
CAWSVPLGTRRSPEQYF
>many|TRBV7-9|TRBJ1-5|NA
TGTGCCAGCAGCTTAGCGCGGGATGTTATTCGGGGGTTTGGGCAGCCCCAGCATTTT
CASSLARDVIRGFGQPQHF
>NA|TRBV24-1|TRBJ2-1|TRBD2
TGTGCCACCAGTGATTTTGCTAGCGGCTCCTACAATGAGCAGTTCTTC
CATSDFASGSYNEQFF
>many|TRBV2|TRBJ1-5|NA
TGTGCCAGCAGTGAATACGGGAATCAGCCCCAGCATTTT
CASSEYGNQPQHF
>many|TRBV28|TRBJ2-7|NA
TGTGCCAGCTCATCGCAGGGGAGGGGCGAGCAGTACTTC
CASSSQGRGEQYF
>many|TRBV7-2|TRBJ1-1|NA
TGTGCCAGCAGCCCAAGGATTAGCCAGAACACTGAAGCTTTCTTT
CASSPRISQNTEAFF
>many|TRBV28|TRBJ2-1|TRBD2
TGTGCCAGCAGTTTGCCCTCCGGGGGGGCGTACAATGAGCAGTTCTTC
CASSLPSGGAYNEQFF
>many|TRBV19|TRBJ2-7|NA
TGTGCCAGTAGCAAAGGAGGCGGCGGACAACCCTTCTACGAGCAGTACTTC
CASSKGGGGQPFYEQYF
>many|TRBV12-3/TRBV12-4|TRBJ2-7|NA
TGTGCCAGCAGCCCGGCAGGGACCTACGAGCAGTACTTC
CASSPAGTYEQYF
>NA|TRBV7-3|TRBJ2-2|TRBD1
TGTGCCAGCAGCTTGGACAGGGTCACCGGGGAGCTGTTTTTT
CASSLDRVTGELFF